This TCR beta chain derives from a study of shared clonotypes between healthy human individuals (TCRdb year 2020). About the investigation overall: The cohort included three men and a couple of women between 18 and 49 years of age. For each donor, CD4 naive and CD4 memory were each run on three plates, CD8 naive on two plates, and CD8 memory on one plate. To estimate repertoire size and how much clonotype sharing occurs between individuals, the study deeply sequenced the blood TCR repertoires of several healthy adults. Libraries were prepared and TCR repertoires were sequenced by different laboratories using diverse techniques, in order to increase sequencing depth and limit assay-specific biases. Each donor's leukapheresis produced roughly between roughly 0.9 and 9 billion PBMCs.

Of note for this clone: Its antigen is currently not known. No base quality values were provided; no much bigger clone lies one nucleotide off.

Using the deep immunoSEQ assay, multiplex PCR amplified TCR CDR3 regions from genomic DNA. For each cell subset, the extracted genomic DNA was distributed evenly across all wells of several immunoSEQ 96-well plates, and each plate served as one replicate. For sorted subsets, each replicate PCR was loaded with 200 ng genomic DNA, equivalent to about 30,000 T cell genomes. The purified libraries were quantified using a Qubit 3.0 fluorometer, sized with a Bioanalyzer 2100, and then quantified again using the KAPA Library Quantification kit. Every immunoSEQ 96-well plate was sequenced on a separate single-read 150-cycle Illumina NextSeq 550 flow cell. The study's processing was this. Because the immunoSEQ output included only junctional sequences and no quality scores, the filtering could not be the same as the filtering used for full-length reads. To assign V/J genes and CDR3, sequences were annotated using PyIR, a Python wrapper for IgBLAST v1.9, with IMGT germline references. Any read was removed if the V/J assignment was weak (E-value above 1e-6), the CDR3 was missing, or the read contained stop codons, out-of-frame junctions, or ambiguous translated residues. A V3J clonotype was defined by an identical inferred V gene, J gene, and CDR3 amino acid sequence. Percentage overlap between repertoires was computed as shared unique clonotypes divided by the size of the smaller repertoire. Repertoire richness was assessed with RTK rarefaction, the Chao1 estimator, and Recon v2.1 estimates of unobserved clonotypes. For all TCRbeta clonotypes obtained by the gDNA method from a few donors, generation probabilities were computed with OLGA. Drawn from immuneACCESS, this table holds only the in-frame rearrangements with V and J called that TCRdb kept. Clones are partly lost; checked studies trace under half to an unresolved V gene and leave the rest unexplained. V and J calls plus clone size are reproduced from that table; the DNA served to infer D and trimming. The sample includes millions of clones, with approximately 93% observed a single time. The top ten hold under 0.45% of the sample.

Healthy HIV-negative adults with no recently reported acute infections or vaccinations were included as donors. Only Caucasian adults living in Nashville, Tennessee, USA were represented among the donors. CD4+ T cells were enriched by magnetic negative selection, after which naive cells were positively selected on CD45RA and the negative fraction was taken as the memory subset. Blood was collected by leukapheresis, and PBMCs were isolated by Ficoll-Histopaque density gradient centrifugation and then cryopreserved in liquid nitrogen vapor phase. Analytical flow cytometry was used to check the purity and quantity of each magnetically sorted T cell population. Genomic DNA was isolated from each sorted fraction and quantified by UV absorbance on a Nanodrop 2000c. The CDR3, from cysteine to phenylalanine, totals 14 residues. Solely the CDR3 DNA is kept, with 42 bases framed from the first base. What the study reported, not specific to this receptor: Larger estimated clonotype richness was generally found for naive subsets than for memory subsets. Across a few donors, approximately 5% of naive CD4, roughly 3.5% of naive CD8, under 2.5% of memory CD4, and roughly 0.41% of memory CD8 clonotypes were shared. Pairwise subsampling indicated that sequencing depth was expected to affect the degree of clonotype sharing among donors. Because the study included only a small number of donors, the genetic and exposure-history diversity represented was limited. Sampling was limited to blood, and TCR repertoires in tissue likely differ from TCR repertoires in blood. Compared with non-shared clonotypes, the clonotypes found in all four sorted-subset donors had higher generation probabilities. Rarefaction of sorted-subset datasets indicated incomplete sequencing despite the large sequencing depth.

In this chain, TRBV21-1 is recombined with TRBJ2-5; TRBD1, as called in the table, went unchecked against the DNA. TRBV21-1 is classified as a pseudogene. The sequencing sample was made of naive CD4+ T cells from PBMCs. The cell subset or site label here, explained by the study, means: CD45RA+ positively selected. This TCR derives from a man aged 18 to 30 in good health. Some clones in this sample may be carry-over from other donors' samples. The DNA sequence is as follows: TGTGCCAGCAGCAATCTGGGACAGAAAGAGACCCAGTACTTC. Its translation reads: CASSNLGQKETQYF.